This TCR beta chain was identified in a study of vaccination and CD4 T cells after COVID-19. About the study: Convalescent donors were composed of six males and four females, of whom two were Hispanic.

The CDR3 is made up of 13 amino acids. Germline V gives CDR1 SEHNR, CDR2 FQNEAQ (reference sequence). With 5 bases clipped from V and 5 bases from J, the junction kept 5 bases outside the gene matches. Concerning this clonotype: Antigen unknown.

As to treatment: roughly 11-day PBMC culture with coronavirus spike peptide pools or control peptides (ViraFEST assay). Study results and limitations: It was found that, in convalescent patients, 304 of 307 vaccine-specific clones were spike mono-reactive.

Sequenced with the Oncomine TCR Beta short-read assay was DNA taken from cultured CD4+ T cells. The source of extracted genomic DNA was cultured CD4+ T cells. In TCRdb, the PCR reads were re-called with MiXCR into one record per CDR3 protein. Seen here are about 14,000 distinct CDR3 sequences, around 61% observed once, and the top ten hold about a sixth. This TCR came from a human donor who had recovered from COVID-19. Material for sequencing was CD4+ T cells from blood, cultured in vitro. The chain joins TRBV7-9 to TRBJ1-2; 7 bases fit TRBD1. The CDR3 reads CASSTRTGYGYTF. The CDR3 coding sequence is TGTGCCAGCAGCACTAGGACAGGATATGGCTACACCTTC.